These 30 T cell receptor beta chains share one sample of origin, sequenced in a study of blood T cells in healthy people across ages. The authors ran a second PCR of about 6 to 12 cycles using a sample-barcoded 5' primer and a J-beta primer mix. A single record per CDR3 protein comes from TCRdb applying MiXCR to the 5' RACE reads. Of some 750,000 distinct CDR3 sequences listed, approximately 21% are singletons. The sample comprised blood. Every receptor here comes from a man between 70 and 80 years old in good health.

Concerning this clonotype: Mismatch with germline at one junction end may stem from a read error. The chain uses TRBV6-1 and TRBJ2-3; 14 nucleotides align to TRBD2. The CDR3 is 16 amino acids. Germline V CDR1 and CDR2: MNHNS, SASEGT. The CDR3 is CASSGRLAGGQDTQYF. The DNA of the CDR3 is TGCGCCAGCAGTGGCCGACTAGCGGGGGGGCAAGATACGCAGTATTTT.

This clonotype was counted ten times or more. V usage is TRBV5-6 and J usage is TRBJ1-2, with TRBD1 matching over 7 bases. Germline CDR1 and CDR2: SGHDT and YYEEEE. V lost 4 bases to trimming and J lost 6 bases; unmatched junction nucleotides: 9. The length of the CDR3 is 14 residues. The CDR3 DNA reads as TGTGCCAGCAGCCTCGACAGGGTTAGGGATGGCTACACCTTC. Translation gives CASSLDRVRDGYTF.

This clonotype was counted a few times. This sequence joins TRBV20-1 and TRBJ2-3; possibly TRBD2 for D (6 bases). The V end was cut by 0 bases, the J end by 4 bases, with 11 bases between. The germline gives CDR1 DFQATT, CDR2 SNEGSKA (reference sequence). CDR3 size: 14 residues. CDR3 protein: CSARDGRGADTQYF. Written as DNA, the CDR3 is TGCAGTGCTAGAGATGGGCGGGGAGCAGATACGCAGTATTTT.

The chain has TRBV28 and TRBJ2-7; 10 nucleotides line up with TRBD2. Looked up from germline, CDR1 is MDHEN and CDR2 is SYDVKM. V trimming: 2 bases; J trimming: 3 bases; junction bases outside the gene matches: 10. The CDR3 consists of 17 residues. The CDR3 loop reads CASSLHQSGGALYEQYF. Written as DNA, the CDR3 is TGTGCCAGCAGTTTACACCAAAGCGGGGGGGCTCTCTACGAGCAGTACTTC.

This clonotype was counted between two and nine times. The conserved phenylalanine or tryptophan normally closing the CDR3 is absent here, so this likely arose from a read error. V and J are TRBV4-3 and TRBJ2-7; D is possibly TRBD1 (5 bases). The tail of the sequence fits TRBJ2-1 better, so the J call may be wrong. CDR3 length equals 17 residues. Germline V gene lookup returns CDR1 LGHNA and CDR2 YSLEER. For the CDR3, the DNA is TGCGCCAGCAGCCCGTTTTTAGCCCAGGGTCGGGTGGGTGAGCAGTTCCTC. Protein: CASSPFLAQGRVGEQFL.

This chain's CDR3 is CASRTEASSRNIQYF. The DNA of the CDR3 is TGTGCCAGTAGGACCGAGGCTAGCTCTAGAAACATTCAGTACTTC. The chain joins TRBV19 to TRBJ2-4; D possibly corresponds to TRBD2 (5 bases). Trimming pared 6 bases from V and 6 bases from J, leaving 18 bases between. This CDR3 has 15 residues. Germline CDR1 LNHDA, CDR2 SQIVND (reference sequence). The full variable domain, with the rest looked up from reference TRBV19 and TRBJ2-4, is DGGITQSPKYLFRKEGQNVTLSCEQNLNHDAMYWYRQDPGQGLRLIYYSQIVNDFQKGDIAEGYSVSREKKESFPLTVTSAQKNPTAFYLCASRTEASSRNIQYFGAGTRLSVL.

The chain combines TRBV1 with TRBJ2-1; the D call in the table, TRBD1, was not verified against the DNA. TRBV1 corresponds to a pseudogene. The CDR3 sequence is 16 residues long. The CDR3 protein is CTSRFPDRVKRNEQFF. The CDR3 nucleotides are TGCACCAGCAGATTCCCGGACAGGGTTAAAAGAAATGAGCAGTTCTTC.

This clonotype appeared a single time. This chain joins TRBV5-1 and TRBJ2-4, with 10 bases fitting TRBD2. J lost 1 base, V lost 0 bases, and 13 bases had no gene match. The germline CDR1 and CDR2 sequences are SGHRS and YFSETQ. There are 20 residues in the CDR3. The CDR3: CASSLEVSGGIRSAKNIQYF. The CDR3 bases are TGCGCCAGCAGCTTGGAGGTTAGCGGGGGGATAAGATCGGCCAAAAACATTCAGTACTTC.

This sequence joins TRBV5-1 and TRBJ2-5; 7 bases are a match to TRBD2. Germline CDR1 is SGHRS and CDR2 is YFSETQ. With 0 bases clipped from V and 4 bases from J, the junction kept 9 bases outside the gene matches. The CDR3 totals 16 residues. The CDR3 bases are TGCGCCAGCAGCTTGGTTCCGGGACTAAGCAGAGAGACCCAGTACTTC. Protein product: CASSLVPGLSRETQYF.

This chain uses TRBV29-1 with TRBJ2-2; D call uncertain. There are 11 residues in the CDR3. Deletions cut 6 bases from V and 9 bases from J, with 11 bases between. Germline V lookup: CDR1 SQVTM, CDR2 ANQGSEA. CDR3 DNA sequence: TGCAGCGTGGCAGGTTCCCGGGAGCTGTTTTTT. Its translation is CSVAGSRELFF.

The chain links TRBV20-1 to TRBJ2-1, with 10 bases matching TRBD2. Losses at the gene ends were 5 bases for V and 7 bases for J; bases not matched to a gene: 8. The CDR3 has 14 residues. CDR1 DFQATT and CDR2 SNEGSKA come from the germline V gene (reference sequence). CDR3 nucleotide sequence: TGCAGTGCTCCTGCTAGCGGGGGAGCGAATGAGCAGTTCTTC. This encodes CSAPASGGANEQFF.

Details on this clonotype: This may stem from a read error, because a much larger clone lies one nucleotide away. V and J are TRBV6-5 and TRBJ1-2, with a possible D match to TRBD1 (5 bases). The CDR3 sequence is 13 residues long. The V end was cut by 6 bases, the J end by 4 bases, with 12 bases between. Germline V gives CDR1 MNHEY, CDR2 SVGAGI. This CDR3 reads CASRGTDIYGYTF. Written as DNA, the CDR3 is TGTGCCAGCAGGGGGACCGACATCTATGGCTACACCTTC.

The chain combines TRBV12-3 or TRBV12-4 with TRBJ2-1; either TRBD1 or TRBD2 may supply D (5 bases each). The CDR3 is made up of 14 amino acids. Trimming cost V 6 bases and J 7 bases, with 16 bases left between them. The CDR3 is CASSPGRNSNEQFF. In DNA form, the CDR3 reads TGTGCCAGCAGCCCGGGACGGAATTCTAATGAGCAGTTCTTC.

The chain employs TRBV6-6 and TRBJ1-1, with no clear D. This CDR3 has 14 amino acids. Germline-derived CDR1 and CDR2 are MNHNY and SVGAGI (reference sequence). V was shortened by 5 bases and J by 1 base, with 11 bases between the two germline ends. CDR3 residues: CASSPSQRNTEAFF. CDR3 DNA: TGTGCCAGCAGTCCTAGTCAGAGGAACACTGAAGCTTTCTTT.

This clonotype showed up just a few times. The chain combines TRBV25-1 with TRBJ1-4, with D possibly TRBD1 on 5 matching bases. The V end was cut by 7 bases, the J end by 8 bases, with 8 bases between. CDR1 and CDR2 from the germline V gene are MGHDK and SYGVNS. This CDR3 has 11 amino acids. The CDR3 spells CASTREEKLFF. The CDR3 DNA reads as TGTGCCAGCACCAGGGAGGAAAAACTGTTTTTT.

This rearrangement joins TRBV9 to TRBJ2-5; D uncertain. The V gene's germline CDR1 is SGDLS and CDR2 YYNGEE. V shed 0 bases and J shed 5 bases, with 11 bases lying between them. CDR3 length equals 14 residues. The CDR3 nucleotides are TGTGCCAGCAGCGTAGCCGCAGGTACGGAGACCCAGTACTTC. Translation: CASSVAAGTETQYF.

Ten or more counts support this clonotype. This rearrangement joins TRBV7-9 to TRBJ2-4; D might be TRBD1 (6 bases). V dropped 4 bases and J dropped 1 base, with 14 bases sitting between them. Per the germline V gene, CDR1 is SEHNR and CDR2 is FQNEAQ (reference sequence). This CDR3 contains 16 residues. The CDR3 coding sequence is TGTGCCAGCAGCTCAACAGGGATTGTGGCCAAAAACATTCAGTACTTC. The encoded protein is CASSSTGIVAKNIQYF.

As to this clonotype: Sequence at one end of the junction differs from germline and may be a read error. The chain combines TRBV19 with TRBJ2-1; tentative D call: TRBD2 (6 bases). CDR3 size: 15 residues. Germline CDR1 LNHDA, CDR2 SQIVND (reference sequence). In DNA, the CDR3 is TGTGCCGGTAGTAAAGGGAGTAGCGGAGGGAATGAGCAGTTCTTC. This gives the protein CAGSKGSSGGNEQFF. Filled out from reference TRBV19 and TRBJ2-1, the complete variable domain reads DGGITQSPKYLFRKEGQNVTLSCEQNLNHDAMYWYRQDPGQGLRLIYYSQIVNDFQKGDIAEGYSVSREKKESFPLTVTSAQKNPTAFYLCAGSKGSSGGNEQFFGPGTRLTVL.

This clonotype was detected a few times. The chain is built from TRBV12-3 or TRBV12-4 and TRBJ1-2, with TRBD1 matching 8 bases. The CDR3 sequence is 15 residues long. After removal of 1 base from V and 4 bases from J, the junction contained 5 bases not matched to a gene. Here the CDR3 reads CASSLETGVVYGYTF. Here the CDR3 DNA reads TGTGCCAGCAGTTTAGAGACAGGGGTTGTCTATGGCTACACCTTC.

V and J are TRBV7-2 and TRBJ1-6, with D possibly matching TRBD1 (6 bases). Germline V CDR1 and CDR2: SGHTA, FQGNSA. This CDR3 is 14 amino acids long. Trimming pared 5 bases from V and 7 bases from J, leaving 12 bases between. CDR3 nucleotide sequence: TGTGCCAGCAGCCCGACAGGAGAGAATTCACCCCTCCACTTT. It encodes CASSPTGENSPLHF.

The J gene is TRBJ2-2, the V gene TRBV18; no reliable D call. This CDR3 has 16 amino acids. Germline CDR1 KGHSH, CDR2 LQKENI. V gave up 3 bases and J gave up 2 bases, with 13 bases separating them. CDR3 loop: CASSPTTAANTGELFF. The CDR3 DNA reads as TGTGCCAGCTCACCGACGACGGCCGCAAACACCGGGGAGCTGTTTTTT.

This clonotype was seen more than once but under ten times. The chain joins TRBV27 to TRBJ2-5; TRBD2 agrees at 7 bases. Germline lookup yields CDR1 MNHEY and CDR2 SMNVEV (reference sequence). V shed 6 bases, J shed 2 bases, and the junction held 9 bases outside the gene matches. This CDR3 spans 15 amino acids. CDR3 in DNA: TGTGCCAGCAGGGGGCGGGAGTTTGGACAAGAGACCCAGTACTTC. It encodes CASRGREFGQETQYF.

The chain combines TRBV28 with TRBJ2-7, with D hard to call. The germline CDR1 and CDR2 sequences are MDHEN and SYDVKM. This CDR3 comprises 15 residues. Trimming pared 3 bases from V and 0 bases from J, leaving 12 bases between. CDR3 loop: CASSFLLRASYEQYF. The CDR3 nucleotides are TGTGCCAGCAGTTTCCTCCTCCGAGCCTCCTACGAGCAGTACTTC.

This rearrangement joins TRBV4-1 to TRBJ2-3; maybe TRBD2 (6 bases). Trimming took off 4 bases at V and 8 bases at J, with 16 bases between the two ends. This CDR3 has 14 amino acids. CDR1 is MGHRA, CDR2 YSYEKL, per germline. CDR3 residues: CASSPRLGAATQYF. The CDR3 bases are TGCGCCAGCAGCCCGAGACTAGGAGCGGCTACGCAGTATTTT.

The V gene is TRBV7-3, the J gene TRBJ1-1, with a weak D call TRBD1 (6 bases). The length of the CDR3 is 15 residues. V was cut by 5 bases and J by 1 base, with 14 bases left in between. Germline CDR1 reads SGHTA; CDR2 reads FQGTGA. The CDR3 here is CASSLGGGTNTEAFF. The CDR3 nucleotides are TGTGCCAGCAGCCTCGGGGGCGGGACGAACACTGAAGCTTTCTTT.

The CDR3 loop reads CASRPSGLGDTEAFF. The CDR3 coding sequence is TGTGCCAGTAGGCCCTCGGGGCTGGGGGACACTGAAGCTTTCTTT. The rearrangement joins TRBV19 to TRBJ1-1, with a possible D match to TRBD1 (5 bases). Per the germline V gene, CDR1 is LNHDA and CDR2 is SQIVND (reference sequence). Deletions cut 6 bases from V and 3 bases from J, with 17 bases between. CDR3 length equals 15 residues.

The chain couples TRBV10-2 to TRBJ2-2; weak D call: TRBD2 (5 bases). There are 18 residues in the CDR3. The V end was cut by 3 bases, the J end by 5 bases, with 22 bases between. CDR1 and CDR2 from the germline V gene are WSHSY and SAAADI. The CDR3 DNA reads TGCGCCAGCAGTGAAAAGTTTTTGTCGCCCCGGGAAACCGGGGAGCTGTTTTTT. It yields the protein CASSEKFLSPRETGELFF.

The chain couples TRBV7-2 to TRBJ2-3; no clear D. V was shortened by 7 bases and J by 2 bases, with 13 bases between the two germline ends. Germline V gives CDR1 SGHTA, CDR2 FQGNSA. CDR3 length: 14 amino acids. For the CDR3, the DNA is TGTGCCAGCAATCGGCAGCAGGTCACAGATACGCAGTATTTT. This encodes CASNRQQVTDTQYF. Supplemented by reference TRBV7-2 and TRBJ2-3, the full variable domain reads GAGVSQSPSNKVTEKGKDVELRCDPISGHTALYWYRQSLGQGLEFLIYFQGNSAPDKSGLPSDRFSAERTGGSVSTLTIQRTQQEDSAVYLCASNRQQVTDTQYFGPGTRLTVL.

The rearrangement joins TRBV6-6 to TRBJ1-3, with a tentative D call TRBD1 (5 bases). The germline V gene has CDR1 MNHNY and CDR2 SVGAGI (reference sequence). CDR3 length: 13 residues. V lost 6 bases, J lost 8 bases, and 14 bases lay in between. The CDR3 region has the DNA TGTGCCAGCAGCCCCCCCGGGGGAGACACCATATATTTT. This codes for CASSPPGGDTIYF.

The chain uses TRBV12-3 or TRBV12-4 and TRBJ1-2, with D unresolved. V was cut by 1 base and J by 0 bases, with 6 bases left in between. This CDR3 is 14 amino acids long. CDR3 loop: CASSLGVANYGYTF. The CDR3 coding sequence is TGTGCCAGCAGTTTAGGGGTCGCTAACTATGGCTACACCTTC.